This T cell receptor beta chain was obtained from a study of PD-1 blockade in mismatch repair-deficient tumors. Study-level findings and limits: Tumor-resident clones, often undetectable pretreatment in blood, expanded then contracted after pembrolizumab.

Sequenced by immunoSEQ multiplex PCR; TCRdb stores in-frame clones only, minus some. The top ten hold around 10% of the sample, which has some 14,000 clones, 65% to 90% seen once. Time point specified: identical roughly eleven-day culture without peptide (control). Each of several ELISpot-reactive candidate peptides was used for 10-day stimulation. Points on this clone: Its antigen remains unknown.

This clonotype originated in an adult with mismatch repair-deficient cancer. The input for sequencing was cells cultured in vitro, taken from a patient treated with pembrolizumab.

The CDR3 is CASSLRLSAEAFF. As DNA, the CDR3 is TGTGCCAGCAGCCTACGCTTGAGCGCTGAAGCTTTCTTT. This sequence joins TRBV7-2 and TRBJ1-1, with D unresolved. The germline CDR1 and CDR2 sequences are SGHTA and FQGNSA. V was cut by 5 bases and J by 6 bases, with 13 bases left in between. The CDR3 runs 13 residues.